These 22 T cell receptor beta chains came from one sample sequenced in a study of regulatory T cells in long-lasting Graves disease. Stated time point: newly diagnosed GD, antithyroid drugs for less than 3 months. Generation of the TCR library employed RNA extracted from PBMCs. iRepertoire HTBI primers and Arm-PCR of CDR3 regions built TCR beta libraries. From the multiplex PCR reads, TCRdb called clonotypes with MiXCR, one entry per CDR3 protein. Among 550,000 to 700,000 distinct CDR3 sequences listed, roughly a sixth were seen once. A further study also used this sample, focusing on T cells in Graves' hyperthyroidism and ophthalmopathy.

This material consisted of peripheral blood mononuclear cells (PBMCs), taken at new diagnosis, from a patient treated with antithyroid drugs. The receptor source for this set is a man younger than 30 with Graves disease.

This clonotype was counted only a few times. The chain employs TRBV3-1 and TRBJ2-4; TRBD2 aligns across 8 bases. CDR1 LGHDT and CDR2 YNNKEL come from the germline V gene (reference sequence). The length of the CDR3 is 17 residues. J was trimmed by 3 bases and V by 1 base; bases with no gene match: 8. The chain's CDR3 is CASSQVGSGAVKNIQYF. The CDR3 DNA is TGTGCCAGCAGCCAAGTGGGTAGCGGGGCTGTCAAAAACATTCAGTACTTC.

V usage is TRBV4-1 and J usage is TRBJ1-2; D gene ambiguous. The CDR3 totals 14 residues. The V end lost 1 base, the J end lost 7 bases, and 13 bases lay between the germline ends. In germline, CDR1 is MGHRA, CDR2 YSYEKL. The CDR3 coding sequence is TGCGCCAGCAGCCAAGCCAGGACCCTGGGTGGCTACACCTTC. This gives the protein CASSQARTLGGYTF.

This clonotype was seen ten or more times. The chain carries TRBV28 and TRBJ2-7; D ambiguous. Germline values: CDR1 MDHEN, CDR2 SYDVKM. Deletions cut 3 bases from V and 5 bases from J, with 8 bases between. The CDR3 extends over 12 amino acids. The CDR3 sequence: CASSFIVDEQYF. CDR3 bases: TGTGCCAGCAGTTTTATAGTTGACGAGCAGTACTTC.

This clonotype was recorded a few times. The V gene is TRBV12-3 or TRBV12-4, the J gene TRBJ1-6; D gene unclear. V dropped 6 bases and J dropped 8 bases, with 8 bases sitting between them. The CDR3 covers 12 residues. Here the CDR3 reads CASSRADSPLHF. CDR3 coding DNA: TGTGCCAGCAGCCGGGCGGATTCACCCCTCCACTTT.

This clonotype has a handful of counts. J is TRBJ2-7 and V is TRBV18; D is uncertain. The CDR3 runs to 13 residues. The germline gives CDR1 KGHSH, CDR2 LQKENI. With 4 bases removed from V and 3 bases from J, the gap between germline ends came to 10 bases. In DNA form, the CDR3 reads TGTGCCAGCTCACGTCAGGACCACTACGAGCAGTACTTC. It translates to CASSRQDHYEQYF.

This clonotype was counted at least ten times. This chain links TRBV7-8 with TRBJ2-1; 9 nucleotides agree with TRBD2. Trimming took 4 bases from V and 3 from J; bases not matched to a gene: 7. The V gene's germline CDR1 is SGHVS and CDR2 FQNEAQ. The CDR3 totals 16 residues. CDR3 region: CASSWGGGRGYNEQFF. Here the CDR3 DNA reads TGTGCCAGCAGCTGGGGCGGCGGGAGGGGCTACAATGAGCAGTTCTTC.

The chain joins TRBV4-1 to TRBJ2-7; D might be TRBD2 (8 bases). V was clipped by 3 bases and J by 2 bases, with 14 bases between them. This CDR3 comprises 15 residues. The germline CDR1 and CDR2 sequences are MGHRA and YSYEKL. The CDR3 here is CASSHGTAGAYEQYF. DNA for the CDR3: TGCGCCAGCAGCCACGGGACAGCGGGAGCCTACGAGCAGTACTTC.

The chain carries TRBV11-3 and TRBJ1-1; D is unresolved. The CDR3 covers 17 residues. CDR1 is SGHNT and CDR2 is YENEEA in the germline V gene. Trimming took 2 bases from V and 4 from J, leaving 20 bases between them. In DNA, the CDR3 is TGTGCCAGCAGCTTAATCCCAGTAGTAGGAGAGGTCACTGAAGCTTTCTTT. Its translation: CASSLIPVVGEVTEAFF.

In this sample, this clonotype turned up many times. Because the CDR3's place on the DNA is in doubt, the DNA is left out and the CDR3 is given as listed by TCRdb. The rearrangement joins TRBV5-1 to TRBJ2-7; the table's D call TRBD1 went unverified against the DNA. The CDR3 sequence runs 13 residues, both termini included. Germline CDR1 reads SGHRS; CDR2 reads YFSETQ. This CDR3 is CASSLVSGQGQYF.

A few counts support this clonotype. The CDR3 reads CASSDRGREAFF. CDR3 bases: TGTGCCAGCAGTGACAGGGGAAGGGAGGCTTTCTTT. The V call is TRBV6-1, the J call TRBJ1-1, with D perhaps matching TRBD1 (6 bases). Germline V gene lookup returns CDR1 MNHNS and CDR2 SASEGT. V gave up 3 bases and J gave up 11 bases, with 13 bases separating them. CDR3 size: 12 residues.

At least ten counts were recorded for this clonotype. The genes are TRBV6-1 and TRBJ2-5; D might be TRBD2 (5 bases). Germline V lookup: CDR1 MNHNS, CDR2 SASEGT. V was trimmed by 2 bases and J by 2 bases, leaving 9 bases between them. This CDR3 contains 14 residues. CDR3: CASSERLKQETQYF. The CDR3, as DNA: TGTGCCAGCAGTGAAAGACTAAAACAAGAGACCCAGTACTTC.

This clonotype was found many times. The chain joins TRBV2 to TRBJ1-4, with 7 bases matching TRBD1. Germline V gene sequence: CDR1 SNHLY, CDR2 FYNNEI. The CDR3 loop spans 13 amino acids. V was pared by 3 bases and J by 8 bases, with 3 bases of the junction left unmatched. The CDR3 coding sequence is TGTGCCAGCAGTGACAGGGGGTCCGAAAAACTGTTTTTT. This encodes CASSDRGSEKLFF.

To note about this clonotype: At one boundary the junction diverges from the germline segment, which might be a read error. This chain links TRBV7-2 with TRBJ2-1; 12 nucleotides line up with TRBD2. Germline CDR1 reads SGHTA; CDR2 reads FQGNSA. This CDR3 is built from 19 residues. The CDR3 DNA reads TGCGCCAGCAGCTTGGAACCTAGCGGGAGGGTCCGTAGGGGCAATGAGCAGTTCTTC. The encoded protein is CASSLEPSGRVRRGNEQFF.

This clonotype occurred many times. One end of the junction does not line up with germline, which may come from a read error. The V and J genes are TRBV6-1 and TRBJ1-4; D not certain. Germline V gives CDR1 MNHNS, CDR2 SASEGT. The CDR3 has 14 amino acids. The CDR3 DNA is TGTGCCAGCACTGAAGACCCTACCGAGGAAAAACTGTTTTTT. Translated: CASTEDPTEEKLFF.

In its sample, this clonotype was seen a few times. V and J are TRBV4-1 and TRBJ2-7, with 8 bases identical to TRBD1. CDR1 is MGHRA and CDR2 is YSYEKL in the germline V gene. V lost 0 bases and J lost 1; bases outside the gene matches: 8. The CDR3 extends over 17 amino acids. The CDR3 region is CASSQDRAGGFSYEQYF. DNA of the CDR3: TGCGCCAGCAGCCAAGATCGAGCAGGGGGCTTTTCCTACGAGCAGTACTTC.

This clonotype appeared many times. This chain connects TRBV9 to TRBJ1-1; 7 positions match TRBD1. The CDR3 loop spans 14 amino acids. Germline V lookup: CDR1 SGDLS, CDR2 YYNGEE. V lost 0 bases, J lost 7 bases, and 6 bases stayed unmatched. CDR3 bases: TGTGCCAGCAGCGTAGATGGGGACAGCGATGAAGCTTTCTTT. The encoded protein is CASSVDGDSDEAFF.

This clonotype appeared a few times. This chain joins TRBV18 and TRBJ1-4; D is ambiguous. Trimming stripped 1 base from V and 5 bases from J, with 8 bases between. This CDR3 comprises 14 residues. Germline CDR1 is KGHSH and CDR2 is LQKENI. DNA of the CDR3: TGTGCCAGCTCACCACGAATAACCAATGAAAAACTGTTTTTT. This gives the protein CASSPRITNEKLFF. The entire variable domain, with the rest obtained from reference TRBV18 and TRBJ1-4, is as follows: NAGVMQNPRHLVRRRGQEARLRCSPMKGHSHVYWYRQLPEEGLKFMVYLQKENIIDESGMPKERFSAEFPKEGPSILRIQQVVRGDSAAYFCASSPRITNEKLFFGSGTQLSVL.

V usage is TRBV6-2 or TRBV6-3 and J usage is TRBJ2-3; D is possibly TRBD1 (5 bases). Germline V gene data show CDR1 as MNHEY and CDR2 as SVGEGT. Between the trimmed V and J ends, which lost 5 bases and 4 bases, there was a span of 16 bases. The CDR3 spans 15 residues. CDR3 region: CASSEQEWSPDTQYF. In DNA form, the CDR3 reads TGTGCCAGCAGTGAACAGGAGTGGAGCCCAGATACGCAGTATTTT.

This clonotype was detected many times. The chain joins TRBV7-2 to TRBJ2-2; TRBD1 aligns across 11 bases. Trimming cost V 5 bases and J 4 bases; bases outside gene matches: 3. Germline V gene lookup returns CDR1 SGHTA and CDR2 FQGNSA. The CDR3 loop spans 15 amino acids. The CDR3 spells CASSQDRGLTGELFF. In nucleotides, the CDR3 is TGTGCCAGCAGCCAGGACAGGGGGCTCACCGGGGAGCTGTTTTTT.

This clonotype has a handful of counts. The rearrangement joins TRBV30 to TRBJ1-5; D unresolved. V was trimmed by 4 bases and J by 2 bases, leaving 9 bases between them. The CDR3 is 13 amino acids. CDR1 and CDR2 from the germline V gene are GTSNPN and SVGIG (reference sequence). This chain's CDR3 is CAWTQSRNQPQHF. The CDR3 DNA sequence: TGTGCCTGGACACAGAGCCGCAATCAGCCCCAGCATTTT.

This clonotype was observed at least ten times. The rearrangement joins TRBV29-1 to TRBJ2-7; perhaps TRBD1 as D (6 bases). Deletions cut 7 bases from V and 2 bases from J, with 12 bases between. The length of the CDR3 is 12 residues. The germline V gene has CDR1 SQVTM and CDR2 ANQGSEA. The CDR3 sequence: CSASGQTYEQYF. For the CDR3, the DNA is TGCAGCGCCTCTGGACAGACCTACGAGCAGTACTTC.

This clonotype has a count of ten or more. The chain links TRBV12-3 or TRBV12-4 to TRBJ1-1; D not resolved. The CDR3 has 12 residues. The V and J ends lost 5 bases and 6 bases respectively, with 10 bases between them. The CDR3 DNA sequence: TGTGCCAGCAGTGTCGGGTGGGCTGAAGCTTTCTTT. Its protein product is CASSVGWAEAFF.